A single sample is the source of the 26 T cell receptor beta chains below, sequenced in a study of T cell responses to AZD1222 COVID-19 vaccine. The protocol was immunoSEQ multiplex PCR, while the TCRdb copy is restricted to in-frame clones and leaves out a portion. The table has approximately 140,000 clones, about 90% seen once. Source: peripheral blood, taken 28 days after the second dose of the MenACWY control vaccine. Receptors originate from an adult who received the MenACWY meningococcal vaccine as a control.

This rearrangement joins TRBV28 to TRBJ2-3; D not resolved. CDR3 length equals 13 residues. Deletions cut 6 bases from V and 3 bases from J, with 10 bases between. Germline loops: CDR1 MDHEN, CDR2 SYDVKM. The CDR3, as DNA: TGTGCCAGCAGGATCGAGGAGACAGATACGCAGTATTTT. It specifies CASRIEETDTQYF.

The genes are TRBV5-1 and TRBJ2-5, with 8 bases identical to TRBD2. The CDR3 extends over 15 amino acids. The germline V gene has CDR1 SGHRS and CDR2 YFSETQ. The J segment lost 4 bases and the V segment lost 4 bases, leaving 9 bases of the junction unmatched. The CDR3 sequence: CASSTLAGRGETQYF. The DNA for the CDR3 is TGCGCCAGCAGCACGTTAGCGGGGAGGGGAGAGACCCAGTACTTC.

This clone was observed a handful of times. The chain links TRBV14 to TRBJ1-2; no reliable D call. The CDR3 loop spans 12 amino acids. CDR1 is SGHDN, CDR2 FVKESK, per germline. The V end lost 6 bases, the J end lost 1 base, and 6 bases lay between the germline ends. The CDR3 sequence is CASSAGNYGYTF. The CDR3 coding sequence is TGTGCCAGCAGTGCGGGTAACTATGGCTACACCTTC.

The chain carries TRBV7-9 and TRBJ2-1, with D unclear. The CDR3 is 13 amino acids. CDR1 SEHNR and CDR2 FQNEAQ come from the germline V gene (reference sequence). The V end lost 1 base, the J end lost 1 base, and 2 bases lay between the germline ends. The CDR3 coding sequence is TGTGCCAGCAGCTTAGTGTCCTACAATGAGCAGTTCTTC. Translating gives CASSLVSYNEQFF.

The V and J genes are TRBV5-3 and TRBJ1-5, with unresolved D. TRBV5-3 is marked as an open reading frame, function uncertain. CDR3 length: 12 amino acids. V was clipped by 4 bases and J by 6 bases, with 8 bases between them. The DNA for the CDR3 is TGTGCCAGAAGCATCGGAGTTCAGCCCCAGCATTTT. Translation: CARSIGVQPQHF.

The rearrangement joins TRBV19 to TRBJ2-6; D may match TRBD1 or TRBD2 (5 bases each). Germline V gene lookup returns CDR1 LNHDA and CDR2 SQIVND (reference sequence). The CDR3 is 14 residues long. The germline V and J ends were trimmed by 7 bases and 2 bases, with 9 bases remaining between them. CDR3 DNA sequence: TGTGCCAGTACTCAGGGACCTGGGGCCAACGTCCTGACTTTC. This encodes CASTQGPGANVLTF.

The rearrangement links TRBV18 to TRBJ1-1; D might be TRBD1 (5 bases). The CDR3 has 15 residues. The V gene's germline CDR1 is KGHSH and CDR2 LQKENI. With 2 bases removed from V and 1 base from J, the gap between germline ends came to 11 bases. In DNA form, the CDR3 reads TGTGCCAGCTCACCAATGGAGCAGGGGAACACTGAAGCTTTCTTT. Amino acid sequence: CASSPMEQGNTEAFF.

CDR3 amino acids: CASIWGQGARDGYTF. In DNA form, the CDR3 reads TGCGCCAGCATCTGGGGTCAGGGGGCGCGGGATGGCTACACCTTC. The J gene is TRBJ1-2, the V gene TRBV4-3; 8 nucleotides agree with TRBD1. The germline V gene has CDR1 LGHNA and CDR2 YSLEER. Trimming took 7 bases from V and 6 from J; bases not matched to a gene: 13. The CDR3 extends over 15 amino acids.

The rearrangement uses TRBV5-1 and TRBJ2-3; the match to TRBD2 covers 13 bases. J was trimmed by 0 bases and V by 4 bases; bases with no gene match: 5. The CDR3 sequence is 17 residues long. CDR1 and CDR2 (germline): SGHRS, YFSETQ. Here the CDR3 reads CASSGGTSGTSTDTQYF. In nucleotides, the CDR3 is TGCGCCAGCAGCGGGGGGACTAGCGGGACTAGCACAGATACGCAGTATTTT.

This chain joins TRBV2 and TRBJ2-3; TRBD1 agrees at 11 bases. The CDR3 runs to 16 residues. The V gene's germline CDR1 is SNHLY and CDR2 FYNNEI. With V trimmed by 5 bases and J by 3 bases, 7 bases remained unmatched. CDR3 bases: TGTGCCAGCAGTACAGGGACAGGGGGAGGGACAGATACGCAGTATTTT. Translation: CASSTGTGGGTDTQYF.

CDR3 loop: CASSLGGYLGPYEQYF. The CDR3 bases are TGTGCCAGCAGTTTAGGAGGATACCTAGGTCCCTACGAGCAGTACTTC. The chain links TRBV27 to TRBJ2-7; TRBD2 is a possible D gene (5 bases). The CDR3 is 16 amino acids. Looked up from germline, CDR1 is MNHEY and CDR2 is SMNVEV (reference sequence). V lost 2 bases and J lost 2, with 16 bases in between.

The CDR3 loop reads CASSYSTGGGYTF. The CDR3 coding sequence is TGTGCCAGCAGTTACTCGACAGGGGGTGGCTACACCTTC. V is TRBV6-5 and J is TRBJ1-2, with TRBD1 matching 9 bases. V gave up 0 bases and J gave up 7 bases; unmatched junction bases: 0. This CDR3 spans 13 amino acids. Per the germline V gene, CDR1 is MNHEY and CDR2 is SVGAGI.

The chain recombines TRBV7-6 with TRBJ2-5; the D call may be TRBD1 or TRBD2 (5 bases each). The germline V and J ends were trimmed by 5 bases and 7 bases, with 23 bases remaining between them. CDR1 and CDR2 (germline): SGHVS, FNYEAQ. The CDR3 covers 16 residues. This chain's CDR3 is CASSPTRGGQGGTQYF. The CDR3 nucleotides read TGTGCCAGCAGCCCCACGCGTGGGGGTCAGGGCGGGACCCAGTACTTC.

The rearrangement joins TRBV19 to TRBJ2-3; D is perhaps TRBD1 (5 bases). The germline V gene encodes CDR1 LNHDA and CDR2 SQIVND (reference sequence). The CDR3 is 16 amino acids. Trimming took off 5 bases at V and 1 base at J, with 16 bases between the two ends. The CDR3 coding sequence is TGTGCCAGTAGTTCGCGACAGTCCTCTGGCACAGATACGCAGTATTTT. Its translation: CASSSRQSSGTDTQYF.

This rearrangement joins TRBV18 to TRBJ1-3, with a possible D match to TRBD1 (6 bases). From germline, CDR1 is KGHSH and CDR2 LQKENI. V gave up 3 bases and J gave up 0 bases, with 12 bases separating them. CDR3 size: 16 residues. CDR3 nucleotides: TGTGCCAGCTCACCCGAGGGACAATCCTCTGGAAACACCATATATTTT. Residues: CASSPEGQSSGNTIYF.

This clone has a handful of counts. The rearrangement uses TRBV27 and TRBJ1-3, with D possibly matching TRBD1 (6 bases). The CDR3 has 16 residues. Trimming cost V 4 bases and J 3 bases, with 16 bases left between them. Germline V CDR1 and CDR2: MNHEY, SMNVEV (reference sequence). The CDR3 DNA follows: TGTGCCAGCAGTTCCCACTTCCAGGGGAATGGAAACACCATATATTTT. It specifies CASSSHFQGNGNTIYF.

J is TRBJ1-2 and V is TRBV28, with TRBD1 identical over 8 bases. CDR3 length: 13 residues. Germline V lookup: CDR1 MDHEN, CDR2 SYDVKM. V trimming: 6 bases; J trimming: 6 bases; junction bases outside the gene matches: 6. The CDR3 reads CASSSGQGDGYTF. The CDR3, as DNA: TGTGCCAGCAGCTCAGGACAGGGAGATGGCTACACCTTC.

This chain uses TRBV9 with TRBJ2-5; TRBD1 is a possible D gene (5 bases). This CDR3 comprises 16 residues. The V and J ends lost 0 bases and 5 bases respectively, with 17 bases between them. Germline V CDR1 and CDR2: SGDLS, YYNGEE. CDR3 loop: CASSVGVGQGGETQYF. The CDR3 DNA follows: TGTGCCAGCAGCGTAGGAGTCGGGCAGGGTGGGGAGACCCAGTACTTC.

The chain combines TRBV18 with TRBJ1-1, with D perhaps matching TRBD1 (5 bases). Germline CDR1 is KGHSH and CDR2 is LQKENI. The CDR3 has 13 amino acids. V was pared by 4 bases and J by 1 base, with 7 bases between. As DNA, the CDR3 is TGTGCCAGCTCACAGGGGTCGAACACTGAAGCTTTCTTT. It is translated as CASSQGSNTEAFF.

This sequence joins TRBV10-3 and TRBJ1-2; 7 bases agree with TRBD1. Trimming took 2 bases from V and 7 from J; bases not matched to a gene: 4. The germline CDR1 and CDR2 sequences are ENHRY and SYGVKD. The CDR3 totals 13 residues. Written as DNA, the CDR3 is TGTGCCATCAGTGAGGACAGGGTGGGTGGCTACACCTTC. Amino acid sequence: CAISEDRVGGYTF.

A word on this clone: The sample carries other DNA sequences with the same CDR3. The CDR3 DNA sequence: TGTGCCAGCTCACCACCGGGACAGGGTAATGAAAAACTGTTTTTT. Its protein is CASSPPGQGNEKLFF. The chain combines TRBV18 with TRBJ1-4; 9 bases are a match to TRBD1. V was pared by 0 bases and J by 4 bases, with 0 bases of the junction left unmatched. The CDR3 runs to 15 residues. The germline V gene encodes CDR1 KGHSH and CDR2 LQKENI.

The chain uses TRBV29-1 and TRBJ1-2; a weak D match, TRBD1 (6 bases). CDR1 and CDR2 from the germline V gene are SQVTM and ANQGSEA. V lost 4 bases and J 3 bases, leaving 6 bases between the germline ends. The CDR3 loop spans 11 amino acids. This chain's CDR3 is CSVGTDYGYTF. In DNA, the CDR3 is TGCAGCGTTGGGACAGACTATGGCTACACCTTC.

This chain links TRBV19 with TRBJ1-6; 10 bases fit TRBD1. There are 16 residues in the CDR3. The germline V gene has CDR1 LNHDA and CDR2 SQIVND (reference sequence). V lost 5 bases, J lost 7 bases, and 8 bases stayed unmatched. CDR3 sequence: CASSPGTGQGNSPLHF. The CDR3 DNA reads as TGTGCCAGTAGTCCAGGCACGGGACAGGGGAATTCACCCCTCCACTTT.

This clone was picked up one time. In DNA form, the CDR3 reads TGTGCCAGCAGCGAGAGACAGGGGAAGGCGGGCTACACCTTC. Protein sequence: CASSERQGKAGYTF. The chain employs TRBV5-4 and TRBJ1-2; TRBD1 aligns across 8 bases. CDR1 SGHNT and CDR2 YYREEE come from the germline V gene (reference sequence). Losses at the gene ends were 4 bases for V and 8 bases for J; bases not matched to a gene: 10. This CDR3 comprises 14 residues.

The V gene is TRBV5-1, the J gene TRBJ1-1; 10 nucleotides align to TRBD1. The CDR3 length is 19 residues. J was trimmed by 0 bases and V by 4 bases; bases with no gene match: 15. Germline lookup yields CDR1 SGHRS and CDR2 YFSETQ. CDR3 amino acids: CASSRTGGEFRNMNTEAFF. CDR3 bases: TGCGCCAGCAGCCGGACAGGGGGGGAGTTCCGAAACATGAACACTGAAGCTTTCTTT.

The rearrangement uses TRBV18 and TRBJ2-1, with D possibly matching TRBD2 (5 bases). The CDR3 has 15 residues. V was pared by 0 bases and J by 6 bases, with 12 bases between. The V gene's germline CDR1 is KGHSH and CDR2 LQKENI. CDR3 nucleotides: TGTGCCAGCTCACCACCGGGAGCTGGGGTCAATGAGCAGTTCTTC. Amino acid sequence: CASSPPGAGVNEQFF.